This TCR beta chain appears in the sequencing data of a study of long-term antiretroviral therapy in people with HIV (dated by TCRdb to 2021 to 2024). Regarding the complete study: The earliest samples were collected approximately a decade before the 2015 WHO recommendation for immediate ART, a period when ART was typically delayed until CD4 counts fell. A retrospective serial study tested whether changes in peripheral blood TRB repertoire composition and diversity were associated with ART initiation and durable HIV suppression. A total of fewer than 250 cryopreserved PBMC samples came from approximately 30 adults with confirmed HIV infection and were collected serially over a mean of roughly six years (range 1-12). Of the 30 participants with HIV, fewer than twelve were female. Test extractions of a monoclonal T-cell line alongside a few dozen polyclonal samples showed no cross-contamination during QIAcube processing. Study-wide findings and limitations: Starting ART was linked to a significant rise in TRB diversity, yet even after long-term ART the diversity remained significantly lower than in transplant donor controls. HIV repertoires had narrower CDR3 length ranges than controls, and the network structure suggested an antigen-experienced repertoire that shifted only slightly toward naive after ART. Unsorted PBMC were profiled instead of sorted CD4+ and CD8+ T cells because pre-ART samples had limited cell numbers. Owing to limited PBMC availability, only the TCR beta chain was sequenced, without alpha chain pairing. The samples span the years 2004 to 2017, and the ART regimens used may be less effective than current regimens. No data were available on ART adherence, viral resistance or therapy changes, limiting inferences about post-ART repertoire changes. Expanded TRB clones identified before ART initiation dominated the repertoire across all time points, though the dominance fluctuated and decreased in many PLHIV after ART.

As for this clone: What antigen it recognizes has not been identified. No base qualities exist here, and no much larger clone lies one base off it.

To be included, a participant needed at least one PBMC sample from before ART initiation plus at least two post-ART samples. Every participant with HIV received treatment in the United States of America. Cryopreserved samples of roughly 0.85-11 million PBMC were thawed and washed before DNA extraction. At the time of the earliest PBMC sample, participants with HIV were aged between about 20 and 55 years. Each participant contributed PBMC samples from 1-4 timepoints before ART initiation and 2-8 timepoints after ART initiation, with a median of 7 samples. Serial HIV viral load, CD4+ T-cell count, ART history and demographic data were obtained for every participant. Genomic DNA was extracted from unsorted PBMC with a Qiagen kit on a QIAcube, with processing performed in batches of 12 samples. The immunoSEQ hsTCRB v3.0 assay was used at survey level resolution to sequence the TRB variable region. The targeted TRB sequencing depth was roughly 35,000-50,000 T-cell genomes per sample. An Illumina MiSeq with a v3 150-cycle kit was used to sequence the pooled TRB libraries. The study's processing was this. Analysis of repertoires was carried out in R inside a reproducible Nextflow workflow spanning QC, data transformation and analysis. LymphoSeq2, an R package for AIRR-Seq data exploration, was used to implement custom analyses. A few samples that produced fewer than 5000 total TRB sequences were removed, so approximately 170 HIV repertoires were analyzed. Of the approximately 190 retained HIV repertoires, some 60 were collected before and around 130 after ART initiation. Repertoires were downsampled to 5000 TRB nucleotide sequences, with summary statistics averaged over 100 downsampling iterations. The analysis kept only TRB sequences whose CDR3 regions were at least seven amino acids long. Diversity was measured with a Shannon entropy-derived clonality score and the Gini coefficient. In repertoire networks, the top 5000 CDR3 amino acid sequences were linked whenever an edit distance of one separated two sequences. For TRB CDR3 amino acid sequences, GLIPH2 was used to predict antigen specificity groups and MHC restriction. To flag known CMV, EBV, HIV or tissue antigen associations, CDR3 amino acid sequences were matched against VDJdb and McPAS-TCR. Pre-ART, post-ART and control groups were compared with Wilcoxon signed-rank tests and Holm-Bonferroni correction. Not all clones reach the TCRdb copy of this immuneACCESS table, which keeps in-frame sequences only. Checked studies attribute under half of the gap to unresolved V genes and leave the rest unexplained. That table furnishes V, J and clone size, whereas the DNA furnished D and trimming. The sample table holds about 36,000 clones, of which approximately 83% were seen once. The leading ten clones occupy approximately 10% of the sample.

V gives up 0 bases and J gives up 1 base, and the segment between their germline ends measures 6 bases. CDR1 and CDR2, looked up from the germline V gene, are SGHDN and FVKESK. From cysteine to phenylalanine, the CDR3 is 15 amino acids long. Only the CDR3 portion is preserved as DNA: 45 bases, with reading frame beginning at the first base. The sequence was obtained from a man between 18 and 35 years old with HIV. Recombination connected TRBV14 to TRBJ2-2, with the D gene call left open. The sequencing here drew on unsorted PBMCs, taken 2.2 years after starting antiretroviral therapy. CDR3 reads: CASSQELRNTGELFF. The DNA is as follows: TGTGCCAGCAGCCAAGAGCTCAGGAACACCGGGGAGCTGTTTTTT.